These 14 T cell receptor beta chains were sequenced from one sample in a study of blood T cells in healthy people across ages (dated by TCRdb to the mid-2010s). Library creation used 5' RACE. TCRdb shows the sequencer as Illumina HiSeq 2500. A second 7 to 11 cycle PCR used a sample-barcoded 5' primer and a J-beta primer mix. The public reads were reanalyzed by TCRdb: fastp trimming at Q25, MiXCR alignment, in-frame beta chains only. Entries are consolidated by CDR3 protein sequence, retaining the most common genes and DNA. The sample data list around 1,100,000 distinct CDR3 sequences, and about two fifths of these were observed just once. The ten largest account for about an eighth of the sample. The sequenced material came from blood. The source of these receptors is a man aged 18 to 35 in good health.

V and J are TRBV18 and TRBJ2-4; 7 bases map to TRBD2. The DNA end favors TRBJ2-7, so the J call may be wrong. The CDR3 is 16 residues long. Germline loops: CDR1 KGHSH, CDR2 LQKENI. The chain's CDR3 is CASSPQRDGPSYEQYF. In DNA form, the CDR3 reads TGTGCCAGCTCACCACAGCGGGACGGTCCCTCCTACGAGCAGTACTTC.

This clonotype was found a few times. This rearrangement joins TRBV15 to TRBJ1-2; 8 bases match TRBD1. CDR1 is LNHNV and CDR2 is YYDKDF in the germline V gene (reference sequence). The CDR3 has 16 residues. J gave up 4 bases and V 3 bases, and 10 bases lay outside the gene matches. As DNA, the CDR3 is TGTGCCACCAGCAGCAATTACAGGGGGTTGGGCTATGGCTACACCTTC. This sequence encodes CATSSNYRGLGYGYTF.

The V and J genes are TRBV4-1 and TRBJ1-4; D ambiguous. V was trimmed by 5 bases and J by 7 bases, leaving 14 bases between them. There are 14 residues in the CDR3. The germline CDR1 and CDR2 sequences are MGHRA and YSYEKL. The CDR3 loop reads CASSWQARPEKLFF. The CDR3, as DNA: TGCGCCAGCAGCTGGCAGGCAAGACCTGAAAAACTGTTTTTT.

The DNA of the CDR3 is TGCGCCAGCAGCTCGGGGGTAGCCAGCTCCTACAATGAGCAGTTCTTC. It yields the protein CASSSGVASSYNEQFF. This sequence joins TRBV5-1 and TRBJ2-1; maybe TRBD2 (6 bases). CDR1 and CDR2 (germline): SGHRS, YFSETQ. The V end lost 3 bases, the J end lost 0 bases, and 13 bases lay between the germline ends. The CDR3 covers 16 residues.

This clonotype was detected only once. This chain links TRBV12-3 or TRBV12-4 with TRBJ1-6; 8 bases match TRBD1. The CDR3 spans 15 residues. V lost 1 base to trimming and J lost 10 bases; unmatched junction nucleotides: 6. Here the CDR3 DNA reads TGTGCCAGCAGTTTAGGGACAGGGACTGGATCACCCCTCCACTTT. Residues: CASSLGTGTGSPLHF.

The chain recombines TRBV29-1 with TRBJ1-1, with D possibly TRBD1 on 5 matching bases. Deletions cut 6 bases from V and 1 base from J, with 12 bases between. Germline loops: CDR1 SQVTM, CDR2 ANQGSEA. The CDR3 runs 13 residues. CDR3 sequence: CSVGSQENTEAFF. As DNA, the CDR3 is TGCAGCGTCGGTTCACAGGAGAACACTGAAGCTTTCTTT.

This clonotype has a handful of counts. The chain uses TRBV12-3 or TRBV12-4 and TRBJ2-1; TRBD1 aligns across 8 bases. The CDR3 length is 18 residues. J was trimmed by 7 bases and V by 3 bases; bases with no gene match: 17. The CDR3 DNA reads as TGTGCCAGCAGTTTGTCCCTGAGGACAGGGAACCCTCGGAATGAGCAGTTCTTC. Encoded protein: CASSLSLRTGNPRNEQFF.

This sequence joins TRBV14 and TRBJ2-4, with 7 bases matching TRBD1. V trimming: 8 bases; J trimming: 11 bases; junction bases outside the gene matches: 12. This CDR3 has 13 residues. Germline V CDR1 and CDR2: SGHDN, FVKESK. The CDR3 bases are TGTGCCAGCCGGGACCCGACAGGGAACGTTCAGTACTTC. The encoded protein is CASRDPTGNVQYF.

This rearrangement joins TRBV20-1 to TRBJ2-3; no reliable D call. The CDR3 runs 17 residues. Trimming took 0 bases from V and 2 from J, leaving 18 bases between them. Germline V lookup: CDR1 DFQATT, CDR2 SNEGSKA (reference sequence). The CDR3 loop reads CSARDPSARQFTDTQYF. In nucleotides, the CDR3 is TGCAGTGCTAGAGATCCCTCGGCCAGACAATTCACAGATACGCAGTATTTT.

The chain has TRBV20-1 and TRBJ2-5, with 13 bases aligning to TRBD2. V lost 6 bases, J lost 0 bases, and 10 bases stayed unmatched. The CDR3 contains 17 residues. Germline CDR1 reads DFQATT; CDR2 reads SNEGSKA (reference sequence). The CDR3 DNA follows: TGCAGTGCAATCTCAGCAGGGACTAGCGGGGACCAAGAGACCCAGTACTTC. Protein product: CSAISAGTSGDQETQYF.

This clonotype was observed a single time. Mismatch with germline at one junction end may stem from a read error. V usage is TRBV9 and J usage is TRBJ2-5; 8 nucleotides match TRBD1. Germline lookup yields CDR1 SGDLS and CDR2 YYNGEE. The CDR3 spans 16 residues. CDR3 nucleotide sequence: TGTGCCAGCAGCGTAGGGGGACAGGATCGTCGAGAGACACAGTACTTC. Its protein product is CASSVGGQDRRETQYF.

This clonotype was seen a few times. The chain is built from TRBV20-1 and TRBJ2-3; tentatively, D is TRBD2 (6 bases). Germline CDR1 is DFQATT and CDR2 is SNEGSKA (reference sequence). Between the trimmed V and J ends, which lost 5 bases and 5 bases, there was a span of 17 bases. The CDR3 sequence is 14 residues long. Here the CDR3 reads CSALSGGAGDTQYF. DNA of the CDR3: TGCAGTGCTTTGAGCGGAGGGGCGGGAGATACGCAGTATTTT.

The V call is TRBV5-6, the J call TRBJ1-4; D is uncertain. The CDR3 extends over 15 amino acids. V gave up 0 bases and J gave up 1 base, with 7 bases separating them. CDR1 and CDR2 (germline): SGHDT, YYEEEE. The CDR3 here is CASSLGALTNEKLFF. In DNA, the CDR3 is TGTGCCAGCAGCTTGGGAGCCCTAACTAATGAAAAACTGTTTTTT.

This clonotype was counted between two and nine times. This chain connects TRBV7-9 to TRBJ1-1, with D maybe TRBD1 (5 bases). Germline assignment: CDR1 SEHNR and CDR2 FQNEAQ (reference sequence). The CDR3 sequence is 13 residues long. V lost 7 bases to trimming and J lost 5 bases, with 14 bases between them. The CDR3 spells CASILQAGTEAFF. The DNA for the CDR3 is TGTGCCAGCATCCTACAGGCCGGGACTGAAGCTTTCTTT. The full variable domain, completed using reference TRBV7-9 and TRBJ1-1, is DTGVSQNPRHKITKRGQNVTFRCDPISEHNRLYWYRQTLGQGPEFLTYFQNEAQLEKSRLLSDRFSAERPKGSFSTLEIQRTEQGDSAMYLCASILQAGTEAFFGQGTRLTVV.